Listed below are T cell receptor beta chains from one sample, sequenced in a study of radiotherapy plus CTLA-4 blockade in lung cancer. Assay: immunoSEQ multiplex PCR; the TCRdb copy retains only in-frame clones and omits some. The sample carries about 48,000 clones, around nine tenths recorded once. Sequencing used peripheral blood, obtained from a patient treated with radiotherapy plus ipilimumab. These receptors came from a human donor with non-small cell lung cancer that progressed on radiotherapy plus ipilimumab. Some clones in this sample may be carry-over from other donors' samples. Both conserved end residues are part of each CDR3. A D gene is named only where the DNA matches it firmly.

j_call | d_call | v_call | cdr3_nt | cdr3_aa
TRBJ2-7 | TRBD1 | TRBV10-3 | TGTGCCACCGTAGACAGGGGGGGGGAGCAGTACTTC | CATVDRGGEQYF
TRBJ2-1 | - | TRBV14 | TGTGCCAGCAGCCAGAGACTAGGTGGAGGTGAGCAGTTCTTC | CASSQRLGGGEQFF
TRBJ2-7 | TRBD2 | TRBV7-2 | TGTGCCAGTCGAAATAGCGGGCCCTACGAGCAGTACTTC | CASRNSGPYEQYF
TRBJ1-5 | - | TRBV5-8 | TGTGCCAGCAGCTACCTAGGTCAGCCCCAGCATTTT | CASSYLGQPQHF
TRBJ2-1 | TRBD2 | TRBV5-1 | TGCGCCAGCAGCCTGACTAGCGGGAGTCCCGGTGAGCAGTTCTTC | CASSLTSGSPGEQFF
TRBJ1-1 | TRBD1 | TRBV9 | TGTGCCAGCAGGGAAACCGGGACAGCTGAAGCTTTCTTT | CASRETGTAEAFF
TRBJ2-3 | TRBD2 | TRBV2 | TGTGCCAGCAGTGGGAACGGGAGGGACACAGATACGCAGTATTTT | CASSGNGRDTDTQYF
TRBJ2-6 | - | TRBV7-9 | TGTGCCAGCAGCCCAAGGGGGAACAGATCTGGGGCCAACGTCCTGACTTTC | CASSPRGNRSGANVLTF
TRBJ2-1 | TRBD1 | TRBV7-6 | TGTGCCAGCAGCTTAGCCCCGGGACAGGAAACCTACAATGAGCAGTTCTTC | CASSLAPGQETYNEQFF
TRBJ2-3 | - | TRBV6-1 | TGTGCCAGCAGTGAGGGAGCGTTCACAGATACGCAGTATTTT | CASSEGAFTDTQYF
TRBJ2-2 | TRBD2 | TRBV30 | TGTGCCTGGAACGGACTAGCGGCGAACACCGGGGAGCTGTTTTTT | CAWNGLAANTGELFF
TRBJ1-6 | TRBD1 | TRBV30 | TGTGCCTGGAGTGTTAGACAGGGGTATTCACCCCTCCACTTT | CAWSVRQGYSPLHF
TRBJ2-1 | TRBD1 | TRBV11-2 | TGTGCCAGCAGCTTAGACGCGGGACAGGGAATCAATGAGCAGTTCTTC | CASSLDAGQGINEQFF
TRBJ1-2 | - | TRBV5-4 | TGTGCCAGCAGCTTGACAGGGAGCTATGGCTACACCTTC | CASSLTGSYGYTF
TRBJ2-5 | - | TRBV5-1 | TGCGCCAGCAGCTTGTTCGGTAGCCAAGAGACCCAGTACTTC | CASSLFGSQETQYF